This passage covers 13 T cell receptor beta chains from one sample sequenced in a study of siplizumab effects on memory and regulatory T cells. TCRdb's copy holds only in-frame clones and misses some; the assay was immunoSEQ multiplex PCR. The sample carries some 97,000 clones, around 95% recorded once. The source material was Tregs sorted from blood. These receptors were collected from a human donor in good health.

The J gene is TRBJ2-3, the V gene TRBV4-1, with 14 bases identical to TRBD2. J gave up 5 bases and V 1 base, and 11 bases lay outside the gene matches. Per the germline V gene, CDR1 is MGHRA and CDR2 is YSYEKL. There are 19 residues in the CDR3. CDR3 residues: CASSQVFFGTSGRGDTQYF. CDR3 nucleotides: TGCGCCAGCAGCCAAGTCTTTTTTGGGACTAGCGGGAGAGGAGATACGCAGTATTTT.

The chain recombines TRBV7-9 with TRBJ2-1; D unclear. Per germline, CDR1 SEHNR and CDR2 FQNEAQ (reference sequence). Trimming stripped 4 bases from V and 3 bases from J, with 13 bases between. The CDR3 is 15 amino acids. The CDR3 DNA reads TGTGCCAGCAGCTCCCAGTGGCCGGGCTACAATGAGCAGTTCTTC. Translation: CASSSQWPGYNEQFF. Based on the CDR3 plus reference TRBV7-9 and TRBJ2-1, the full variable domain is DTGVSQNPRHKITKRGQNVTFRCDPISEHNRLYWYRQTLGQGPEFLTYFQNEAQLEKSRLLSDRFSAERPKGSFSTLEIQRTEQGDSAMYLCASSSQWPGYNEQFFGPGTRLTVL.

The chain couples TRBV27 to TRBJ2-7, with D hard to call. CDR3 length: 16 amino acids. Germline V gene lookup returns CDR1 MNHEY and CDR2 SMNVEV (reference sequence). The ends were cut back, 5 bases at V and 0 bases at J, with 17 bases in the middle. This CDR3 is CASSPRTATTSYEQYF. CDR3 nucleotide sequence: TGTGCCAGCAGTCCCAGGACCGCCACGACCTCCTACGAGCAGTACTTC.

The rearrangement joins TRBV6-5 to TRBJ2-3, with D hard to call. The length of the CDR3 is 14 residues. V lost 5 bases, J lost 2 bases, and 11 bases lay in between. The germline CDR1 and CDR2 sequences are MNHEY and SVGAGI. The chain's CDR3 is CASSAVFDTDTQYF. The CDR3 coding sequence is TGTGCCAGCAGTGCTGTTTTTGACACAGATACGCAGTATTTT.

The rearrangement links TRBV5-1 to TRBJ1-1; maybe TRBD1 (5 bases). CDR1 and CDR2 (germline): SGHRS, YFSETQ. V lost 4 bases and J 4 bases, leaving 8 bases between the germline ends. The CDR3 totals 12 residues. The CDR3 region is CASSQGATEAFF. The CDR3 DNA reads TGCGCCAGCAGCCAAGGGGCCACTGAAGCTTTCTTT.

The chain is built from TRBV15 and TRBJ1-2, with D unresolved. Trimming left V 0 bases short and J 5 bases short, with 19 bases between. The CDR3 contains 17 residues. Germline V gene lookup returns CDR1 LNHNV and CDR2 YYDKDF (reference sequence). The DNA for the CDR3 is TGTGCCACCAGCAGAGATCTCGGGCTTCCCGGGGTATATGGCTACACCTTC. Its translation: CATSRDLGLPGVYGYTF. The variable domain in full, with the rest retrieved from reference TRBV15 and TRBJ1-2, is DAMVIQNPRYQVTQFGKPVTLSCSQTLNHNVMYWYQQKSSQAPKLLFHYYDKDFNNEADTPDNFQSRRPNTSFCFLDIRSPGLGDTAMYLCATSRDLGLPGVYGYTFGSGTRLTVV.

The chain is built from TRBV7-8 and TRBJ1-1; D call uncertain. V lost 0 bases and J lost 1, with 3 bases in between. The CDR3 contains 13 residues. The germline CDR1 and CDR2 sequences are SGHVS and FQNEAQ. CDR3 loop: CASSLARNTEAFF. The CDR3 region has the DNA TGTGCCAGCAGCTTAGCCAGGAACACTGAAGCTTTCTTT.

The V gene is TRBV5-1, the J gene TRBJ2-2, with 7 bases identical to TRBD1. The CDR3 spans 15 residues. Trimming cost V 4 bases and J 3 bases; bases outside gene matches: 6. Germline-derived CDR1 and CDR2 are SGHRS and YFSETQ. CDR3 sequence: CASSNRDSDTGELFF. The CDR3 DNA reads as TGCGCCAGCAGCAACCGGGACAGTGACACCGGGGAGCTGTTTTTT.

The chain couples TRBV4-2 to TRBJ1-1; D may be TRBD1 (5 bases). This CDR3 is 12 amino acids long. From germline, CDR1 is LGHNA and CDR2 YNFKEQ. Trimming left V 1 base short and J 13 bases short, with 13 bases between. CDR3 sequence (DNA): TGTGCCAGCAGCCAAGTTCGGGACGACATTTTCTTT. Translating it yields CASSQVRDDIFF.

This chain uses TRBV6-5 with TRBJ1-5, with 9 bases aligning to TRBD1. CDR3 length equals 14 residues. Trimming took 6 bases from V and 4 from J; bases not matched to a gene: 4. Germline V CDR1 and CDR2: MNHEY, SVGAGI. Written as DNA, the CDR3 is TGTGCCAGCAGATCCGGGACAGGGAATCAGCCCCAGCATTTT. This translates into CASRSGTGNQPQHF.

The rearrangement links TRBV4-1 to TRBJ1-5; TRBD1 is a possible D gene (5 bases). The CDR3 extends over 14 amino acids. Trimming took off 1 base at V and 6 bases at J, with 10 bases between the two ends. Germline values: CDR1 MGHRA, CDR2 YSYEKL. This CDR3 reads CASSQGQGGQPQHF. The CDR3 DNA is TGCGCCAGCAGCCAAGGGCAGGGTGGTCAGCCCCAGCATTTT.

The chain recombines TRBV2 with TRBJ1-2; D gene unclear. CDR1 SNHLY and CDR2 FYNNEI come from the germline V gene. V gave up 3 bases and J gave up 4 bases, with 9 bases separating them. This CDR3 is built from 13 residues. Here the CDR3 DNA reads TGTGCCAGCAGTGAGATCTGGGGCTATGGCTACACCTTC. The encoded protein is CASSEIWGYGYTF.

The chain has TRBV19 and TRBJ2-1, with 12 bases that match TRBD2. J was trimmed by 6 bases and V by 6 bases; bases with no gene match: 6. The CDR3 covers 15 residues. Germline values: CDR1 LNHDA, CDR2 SQIVND (reference sequence). Here the CDR3 DNA reads TGTGCCAGTAGAACGATGACTAGCGGGGGCAATGAGCAGTTCTTC. It translates to CASRTMTSGGNEQFF.